Below are 11 T cell receptor beta chains sequenced from a single sample in a study of human thymus T cells. The thymus was resected at corrective cardiac surgery. Assay: immunoSEQ multiplex PCR; the TCRdb copy retains only in-frame clones and omits some. The sample yields roughly 86,000 clones, 96% seen once. Input material: thymus tissue. These receptors were taken from a boy under two years old with a congenital heart defect but otherwise immunologically healthy.

The J gene is TRBJ2-7, the V gene TRBV7-2; TRBD2 aligns across 10 bases. The germline gives CDR1 SGHTA, CDR2 FQGNSA. Unmatched junction bases numbered 7, after V lost 3 bases and J lost 2 bases. The CDR3 loop spans 16 amino acids. The DNA of the CDR3 is TGTGCCAGCAGCTTCCCCCGGCTAGCGGGGGCCTACGAGCAGTACTTC. Its translation: CASSFPRLAGAYEQYF.

V gene TRBV4-1 combines with J gene TRBJ2-2; possible D gene TRBD1, 6 bases. Germline assignment: CDR1 MGHRA and CDR2 YSYEKL. V lost 4 bases and J 5 bases, leaving 8 bases between the germline ends. The CDR3 spans 13 residues. The CDR3 nucleotides read TGCGCCAGCAGCCCGAGGGGGACCGGGGAGCTGTTTTTT. It encodes CASSPRGTGELFF.

This chain links TRBV9 with TRBJ1-1; tentative D call: TRBD1 (5 bases). Per the germline V gene, CDR1 is SGDLS and CDR2 is YYNGEE. The length of the CDR3 is 14 residues. Deletions cut 2 bases from V and 6 bases from J, with 14 bases between. CDR3 nucleotide sequence: TGTGCCAGCAGCGTTGGCAGGGCCCCGTCTGAAGCTTTCTTT. It specifies CASSVGRAPSEAFF.

This clone has just one count. The genes are TRBV6-4 and TRBJ1-2; a possible D gene is TRBD1 (5 bases). The V end was cut by 7 bases, the J end by 8 bases, with 20 bases between. CDR3 length equals 14 residues. Germline lookup yields CDR1 MRHNA and CDR2 SNTAGT. The CDR3 here is CASKPERGRQGYTF. CDR3 nucleotides: TGTGCCAGCAAGCCAGAAAGGGGACGGCAGGGCTACACCTTC.

J is TRBJ2-3 and V is TRBV19; D uncertain. The CDR3 totals 17 residues. V lost 4 bases and J lost 2, with 19 bases in between. CDR1 and CDR2 (germline): LNHDA, SQIVND (reference sequence). The CDR3 nucleotides read TGTGCCAGTAGTACGACCGCAATCGAGAACCACACAGATACGCAGTATTTT. Its translation: CASSTTAIENHTDTQYF. Supplemented by reference TRBV19 and TRBJ2-3, the full variable domain reads DGGITQSPKYLFRKEGQNVTLSCEQNLNHDAMYWYRQDPGQGLRLIYYSQIVNDFQKGDIAEGYSVSREKKESFPLTVTSAQKNPTAFYLCASSTTAIENHTDTQYFGPGTRLTVL.

The genes are TRBV15 and TRBJ1-5; the D is unclear. V lost 4 bases and J lost 0, with 10 bases in between. The CDR3 runs 15 residues. Germline V gives CDR1 LNHNV, CDR2 YYDKDF (reference sequence). DNA of the CDR3: TGTGCCACCAGCAAGCGGAGGGATAGCAATCAGCCCCAGCATTTT. It codes for CATSKRRDSNQPQHF.

The V and J genes are TRBV21-1 and TRBJ2-1; the table's D call TRBD2 went unverified against the DNA. TRBV21-1 is recorded as a pseudogene. The CDR3 covers 16 residues. CDR3 region: CASSSPSGSSYNEQFF. The CDR3 DNA follows: TGTGCCAGCAGCAGTCCTAGCGGGAGCTCCTACAATGAGCAGTTCTTC.

J is TRBJ1-2 and V is TRBV6-5; tentatively, D is TRBD1 (5 bases). Trimming removed 6 bases at V and 7 bases at J, with 12 bases between. Per germline, CDR1 MNHEY and CDR2 SVGAGI. The CDR3 length is 12 residues. The CDR3 reads CASRGRASGYTF. DNA for the CDR3: TGTGCCAGCAGGGGCAGGGCTTCTGGCTACACCTTC.

The genes are TRBV10-2 and TRBJ2-7, with 12 bases lining up with TRBD2. The germline CDR1 and CDR2 sequences are WSHSY and SAAADI. CDR3 length: 18 residues. The junction had 13 bases not matched to a gene; V was cut back by 3 bases and J by 4 bases. The CDR3 DNA is TGCGCCAGCAGTGATCCTAGCTCTAGCGGGAGGGCCCCGTACGAGCAGTACTTC. Translating it yields CASSDPSSSGRAPYEQYF.

V gene TRBV14 combines with J gene TRBJ2-1; TRBD1 aligns across 7 bases. Looked up from germline, CDR1 is SGHDN and CDR2 is FVKESK. Germline trimming cut 4 bases from V and 7 bases from J; bases unmatched to any gene: 10. The CDR3 is 15 residues long. Here the CDR3 reads CASSPTSGTANEQFF. In nucleotides, the CDR3 is TGTGCCAGCAGCCCAACCTCCGGGACAGCTAATGAGCAGTTCTTC.

Here the CDR3 reads CAWTRRGDIYYQETQYF. The CDR3 DNA follows: TGTGCCTGGACCCGGAGGGGGGACATTTACTACCAAGAGACCCAGTACTTC. The chain couples TRBV30 to TRBJ2-5, with D tentatively TRBD1 or TRBD2 (6 bases each). Trimming stripped 4 bases from V and 0 bases from J, with 21 bases between. The CDR3 sequence is 17 residues long. CDR1 is GTSNPN and CDR2 is SVGIG in the germline V gene (reference sequence).